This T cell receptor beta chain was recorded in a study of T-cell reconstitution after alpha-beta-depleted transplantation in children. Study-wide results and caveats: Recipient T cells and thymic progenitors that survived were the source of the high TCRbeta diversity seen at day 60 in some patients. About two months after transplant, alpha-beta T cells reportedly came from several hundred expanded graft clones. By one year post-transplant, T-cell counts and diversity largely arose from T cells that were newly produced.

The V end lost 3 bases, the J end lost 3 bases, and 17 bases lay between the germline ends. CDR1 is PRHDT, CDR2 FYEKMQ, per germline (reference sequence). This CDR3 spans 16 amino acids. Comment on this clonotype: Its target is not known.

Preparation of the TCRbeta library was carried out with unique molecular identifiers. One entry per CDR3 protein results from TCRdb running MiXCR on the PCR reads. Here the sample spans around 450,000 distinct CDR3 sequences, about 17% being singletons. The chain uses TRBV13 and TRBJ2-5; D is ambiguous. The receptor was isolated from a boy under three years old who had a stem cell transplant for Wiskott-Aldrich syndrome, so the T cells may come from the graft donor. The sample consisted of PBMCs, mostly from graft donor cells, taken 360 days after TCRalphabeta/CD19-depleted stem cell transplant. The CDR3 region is CASSFYPPGQKETQYF. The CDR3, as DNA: TGTGCCAGCAGCTTCTATCCACCGGGCCAAAAAGAGACCCAGTACTTC.